This TCR beta chain was profiled in a study of blood T cell repertoires in COVID-19 (TCRdb year 2020). A note on the overall study: The collaborator samples originated in the United States, Italy and Spain and spanned the acute and convalescent phases of COVID-19. Where available, HLA class I and class II types were taken from metadata supplied by the sample provider and were not determined by assay-based typing. The repertoires were made available in a free public database intended to serve as a resource for research on the immune response to SARS-CoV-2. The samples were drawn from the first 160 participants of the ongoing ImmuneRACE study and from 1,254 subjects provided by 6 global collaborators. Nearly every sample came with metadata listing a de-identified subject ID, COVID-19 status, age in years and sex. The prospective study material was composed of cDNA or gDNA derived from T cells, B-cell-depleted T cells, or PBMCs. Deeply sampled blood TCRbeta repertoires from subjects exposed to, actively infected with, or recovered from COVID-19 were included in the dataset. Results and caveats for the whole study, not just this receptor: The quantity of clinical and demographic metadata differed by source and by participant and was supplied without curation.

The collaborating institutions used their own protocols to collect whole blood in K2EDTA tubes. For TCRbeta analysis, collaborator samples were shipped as frozen whole blood, as isolated PBMCs, or as DNA extracted from either sample type. In the case of this clone: Its antigen specificity is not known. Base-call qualities are not available, and no considerably larger clone is one nucleotide away. Other DNA sequences in this sample translate to the same CDR3.

TCRbeta CDR3 regions were amplified from genomic DNA by means of the immunoSEQ Assay, a bias-controlled multiplex PCR. Per the authors' processing: Within the assay, amplification of reference gene primers was used to estimate how many nucleated cells each sample contained. Sequence reads were collapsed and filtered to measure the absolute abundance of every unique TCRbeta CDR3 rearrangement. For each sample, productive Simpson clonality was calculated as the square root of Simpson's diversity index over productive rearrangements. Entries here come from immuneACCESS through TCRdb and include only in-frame sequences with V and J called. Some clones fail to appear in such tables; in the studies checked, an unresolved V gene covers under half of the shortfall, and the cause of the remainder is unknown. Clonal size and the V and J genes are those of that table, whereas D and trimming came from the DNA. For this sample the table gives roughly 80,000 clones, of which about 88% were detected only once. The top ten clonotypes cover around a tenth of the sample.

CDR1 and CDR2 (KGHSH, LQKENI) derive from the germline V gene. CDR3 length: 18 amino acids, cysteine to phenylalanine. CDR3 DNA only is kept here, 54 bases in frame from base 1. Germline trimming amounts to 5 bases on V and 0 bases on J, with 8 as the count of junction bases outside the gene matches. Sequencing was performed on peripheral blood. The origin of this receptor is a human donor in a cohort sampled during active COVID-19. The chain uses TRBV18 and TRBJ2-2, with TRBD2 identical over 11 junction bases. This receptor has the CDR3 CASSDQLAGATNTGELFF. The DNA sequence is given as TGTGCCAGCTCAGACCAACTAGCGGGAGCCACGAACACCGGGGAGCTGTTTTTT.